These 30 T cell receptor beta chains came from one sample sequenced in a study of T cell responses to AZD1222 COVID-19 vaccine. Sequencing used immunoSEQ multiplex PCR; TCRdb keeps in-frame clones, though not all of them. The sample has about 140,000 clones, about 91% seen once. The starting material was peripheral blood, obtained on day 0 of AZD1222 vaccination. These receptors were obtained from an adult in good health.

The CDR3 here is CASSRAPGYEQYF. CDR3 DNA sequence: TGTGCCAGCAGCCGAGCACCGGGCTACGAGCAGTACTTC. The genes are TRBV11-2 and TRBJ2-7; D not resolved. From germline, CDR1 is SGHAT and CDR2 FQNNGV. The CDR3 loop spans 13 amino acids. V was shortened by 5 bases and J by 3 bases, with 11 bases between the two germline ends.

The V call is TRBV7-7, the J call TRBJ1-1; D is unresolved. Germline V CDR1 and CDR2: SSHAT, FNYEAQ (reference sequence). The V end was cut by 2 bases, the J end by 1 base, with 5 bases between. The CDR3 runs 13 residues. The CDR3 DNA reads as TGTGCCAGCAGCTTAAGGCGGAACACTGAAGCTTTCTTT. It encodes CASSLRRNTEAFF.

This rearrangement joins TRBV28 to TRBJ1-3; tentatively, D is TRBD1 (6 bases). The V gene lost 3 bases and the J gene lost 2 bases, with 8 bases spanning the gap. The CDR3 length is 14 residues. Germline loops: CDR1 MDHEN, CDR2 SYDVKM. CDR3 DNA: TGTGCCAGCAGTTTGTGGGGGCCTGGAAACACCATATATTTT. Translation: CASSLWGPGNTIYF.

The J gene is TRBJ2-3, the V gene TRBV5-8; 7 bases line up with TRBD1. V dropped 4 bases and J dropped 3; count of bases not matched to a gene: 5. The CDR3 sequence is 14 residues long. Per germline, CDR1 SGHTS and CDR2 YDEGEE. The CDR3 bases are TGTGCCAGCAGCGTGTACAGGGGAACAGATACGCAGTATTTT. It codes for CASSVYRGTDTQYF.

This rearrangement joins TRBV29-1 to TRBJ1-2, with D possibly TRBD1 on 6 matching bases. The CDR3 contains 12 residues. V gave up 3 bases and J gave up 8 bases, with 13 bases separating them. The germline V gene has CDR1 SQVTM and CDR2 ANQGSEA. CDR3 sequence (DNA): TGCAGCGTTGAGGGAGGGGGTCCGGGCTACACCTTC. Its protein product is CSVEGGGPGYTF.

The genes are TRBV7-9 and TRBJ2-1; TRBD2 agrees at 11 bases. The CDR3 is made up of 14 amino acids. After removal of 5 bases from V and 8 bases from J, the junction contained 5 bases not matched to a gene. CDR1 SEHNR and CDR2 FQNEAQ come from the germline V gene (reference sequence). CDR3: CASSVSGGADEQFF. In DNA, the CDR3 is TGTGCCAGCAGCGTTAGCGGGGGGGCTGATGAGCAGTTCTTC. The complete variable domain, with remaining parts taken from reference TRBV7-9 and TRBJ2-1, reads DTGVSQNPRHKITKRGQNVTFRCDPISEHNRLYWYRQTLGQGPEFLTYFQNEAQLEKSRLLSDRFSAERPKGSFSTLEIQRTEQGDSAMYLCASSVSGGADEQFFGPGTRLTVL.

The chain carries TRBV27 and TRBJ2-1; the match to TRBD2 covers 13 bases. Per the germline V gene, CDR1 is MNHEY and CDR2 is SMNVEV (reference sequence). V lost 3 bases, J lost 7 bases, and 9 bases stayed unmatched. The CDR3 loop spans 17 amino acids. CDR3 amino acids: CASSFQGETSGRNEQFF. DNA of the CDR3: TGTGCCAGCAGTTTTCAGGGAGAGACTAGCGGGAGGAATGAGCAGTTCTTC.

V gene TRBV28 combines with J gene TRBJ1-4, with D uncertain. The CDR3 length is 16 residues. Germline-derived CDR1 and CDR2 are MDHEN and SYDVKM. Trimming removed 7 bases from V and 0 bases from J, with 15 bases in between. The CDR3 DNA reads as TGTGCCAGCATCAGAAGGGTATATGCAACTAATGAAAAACTGTTTTTT. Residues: CASIRRVYATNEKLFF.

CDR3 in amino acids: CASSTTVSDTQYF. As DNA, the CDR3 is TGTGCCAGCAGTACCACCGTGAGCGATACGCAGTATTTT. The rearrangement uses TRBV7-3 and TRBJ2-3; no definite D call. The V end was cut by 6 bases, the J end by 6 bases, with 13 bases between. This CDR3 contains 13 residues. CDR1 is SGHTA, CDR2 FQGTGA, per germline.

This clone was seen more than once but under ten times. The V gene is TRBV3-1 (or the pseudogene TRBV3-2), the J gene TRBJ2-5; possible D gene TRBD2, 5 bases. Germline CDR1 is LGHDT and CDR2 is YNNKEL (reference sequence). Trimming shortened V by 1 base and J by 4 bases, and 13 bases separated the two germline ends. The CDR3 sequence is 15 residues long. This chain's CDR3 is CASSQVIGVPETQYF. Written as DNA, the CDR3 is TGTGCCAGCAGCCAAGTGATCGGGGTCCCAGAGACCCAGTACTTC.

Here the CDR3 reads CASSSYGTGNTEAFF. The DNA for the CDR3 is TGTGCCAGCAGCTCTTATGGGACAGGGAACACTGAAGCTTTCTTT. This chain joins TRBV7-2 and TRBJ1-1, with TRBD1 identical over 8 bases. Germline V gene sequence: CDR1 SGHTA, CDR2 FQGNSA. V shed 4 bases and J 1 base; nucleotides not matched to a gene: 5. This CDR3 comprises 15 residues.

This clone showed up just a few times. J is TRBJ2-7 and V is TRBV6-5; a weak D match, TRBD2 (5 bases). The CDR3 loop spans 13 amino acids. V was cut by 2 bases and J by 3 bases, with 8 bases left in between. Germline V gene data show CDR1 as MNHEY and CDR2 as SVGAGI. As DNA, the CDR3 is TGTGCCAGCAGTTACCGGGAAGACTACGAGCAGTACTTC. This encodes CASSYREDYEQYF.

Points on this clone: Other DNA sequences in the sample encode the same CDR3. DNA for the CDR3: TGTGCCAGCTCATCGGACTCCTACGAGCAGTACTTC. Translation: CASSSDSYEQYF. The chain combines TRBV18 with TRBJ2-7; the D is unclear. This CDR3 contains 12 residues. V shed 5 bases and J shed 0 bases, with 5 bases lying between them. CDR1 is KGHSH, CDR2 LQKENI, per germline.

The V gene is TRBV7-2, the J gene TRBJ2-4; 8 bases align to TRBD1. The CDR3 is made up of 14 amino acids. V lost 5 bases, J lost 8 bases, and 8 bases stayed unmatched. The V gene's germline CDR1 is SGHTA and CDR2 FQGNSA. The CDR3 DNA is TGTGCCAGCAGCCGGAGACAGGGGACGCACATTCAGTACTTC. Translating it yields CASSRRQGTHIQYF.

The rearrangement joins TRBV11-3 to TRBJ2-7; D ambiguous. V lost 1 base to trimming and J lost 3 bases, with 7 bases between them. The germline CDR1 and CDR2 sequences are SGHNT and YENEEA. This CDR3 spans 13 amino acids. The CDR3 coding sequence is TGTGCCAGCAGCTTAGGGCCGAACTACGAGCAGTACTTC. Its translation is CASSLGPNYEQYF.

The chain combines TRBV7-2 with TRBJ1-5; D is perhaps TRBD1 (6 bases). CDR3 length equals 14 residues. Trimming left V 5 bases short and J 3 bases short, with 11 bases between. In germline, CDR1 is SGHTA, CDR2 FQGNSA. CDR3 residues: CASSPGGPNQPQHF. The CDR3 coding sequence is TGTGCCAGCAGCCCCGGGGGGCCCAATCAGCCCCAGCATTTT.

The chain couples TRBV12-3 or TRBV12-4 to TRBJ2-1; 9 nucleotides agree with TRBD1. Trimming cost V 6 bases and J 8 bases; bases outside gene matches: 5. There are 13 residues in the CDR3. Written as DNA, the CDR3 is TGTGCCAGCAGGGACAGGGGAATCGATGAGCAGTTCTTC. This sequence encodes CASRDRGIDEQFF.

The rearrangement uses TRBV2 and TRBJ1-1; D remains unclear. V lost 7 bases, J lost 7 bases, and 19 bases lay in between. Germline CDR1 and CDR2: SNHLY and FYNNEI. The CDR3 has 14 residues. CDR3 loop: CASTWASRFGEAFF. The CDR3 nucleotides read TGTGCCAGCACTTGGGCATCCAGGTTCGGTGAAGCTTTCTTT.

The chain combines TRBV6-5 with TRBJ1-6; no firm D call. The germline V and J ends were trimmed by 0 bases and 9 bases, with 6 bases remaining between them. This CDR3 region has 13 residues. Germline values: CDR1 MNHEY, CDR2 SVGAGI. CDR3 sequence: CASSYSTRSPLHF. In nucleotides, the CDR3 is TGTGCCAGCAGTTACTCGACACGTTCACCCCTCCACTTT.

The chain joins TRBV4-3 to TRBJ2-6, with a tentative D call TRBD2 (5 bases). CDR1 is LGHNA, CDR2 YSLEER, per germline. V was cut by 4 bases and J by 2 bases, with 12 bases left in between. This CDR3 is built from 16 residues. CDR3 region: CASSPSEGTGANVLTF. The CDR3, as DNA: TGCGCCAGCAGCCCTTCAGAGGGAACTGGGGCCAACGTCCTGACTTTC.

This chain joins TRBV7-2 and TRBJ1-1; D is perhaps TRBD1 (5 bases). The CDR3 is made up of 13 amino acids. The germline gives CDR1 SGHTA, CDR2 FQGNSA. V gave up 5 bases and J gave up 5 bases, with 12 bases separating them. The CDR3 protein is CASSRLRETEAFF. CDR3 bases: TGTGCCAGCAGCAGACTCAGGGAGACTGAAGCTTTCTTT. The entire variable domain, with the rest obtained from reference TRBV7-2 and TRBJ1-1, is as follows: GAGVSQSPSNKVTEKGKDVELRCDPISGHTALYWYRQSLGQGLEFLIYFQGNSAPDKSGLPSDRFSAERTGGSVSTLTIQRTQQEDSAVYLCASSRLRETEAFFGQGTRLTVV.

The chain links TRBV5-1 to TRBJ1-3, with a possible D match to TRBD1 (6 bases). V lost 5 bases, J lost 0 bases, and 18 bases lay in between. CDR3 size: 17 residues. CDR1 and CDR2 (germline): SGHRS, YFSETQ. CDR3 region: CASRPFGGPSSGNTIYF. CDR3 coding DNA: TGCGCCAGCAGACCATTTGGGGGCCCGAGCTCTGGAAACACCATATATTTT.

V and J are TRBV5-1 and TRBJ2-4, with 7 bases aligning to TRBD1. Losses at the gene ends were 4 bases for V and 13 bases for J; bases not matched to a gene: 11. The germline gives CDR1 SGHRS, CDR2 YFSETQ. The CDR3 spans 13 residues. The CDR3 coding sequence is TGCGCCAGCAGCGAGGGACAGACGGGATTACAGTACTTC. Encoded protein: CASSEGQTGLQYF.

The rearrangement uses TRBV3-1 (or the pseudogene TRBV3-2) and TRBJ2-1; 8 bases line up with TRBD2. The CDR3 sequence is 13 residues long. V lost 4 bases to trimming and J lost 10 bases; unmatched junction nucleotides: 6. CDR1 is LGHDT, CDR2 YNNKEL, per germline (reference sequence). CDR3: CASSLLAAYEQFF. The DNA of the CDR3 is TGTGCCAGCAGCCTACTAGCGGCCTACGAGCAGTTCTTC.

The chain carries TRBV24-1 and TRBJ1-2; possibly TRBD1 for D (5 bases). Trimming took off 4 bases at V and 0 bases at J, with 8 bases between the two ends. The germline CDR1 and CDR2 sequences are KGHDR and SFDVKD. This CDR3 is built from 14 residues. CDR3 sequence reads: CATSDPGTNYGYTF. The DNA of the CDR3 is TGTGCCACCAGTGACCCAGGGACTAACTATGGCTACACCTTC.

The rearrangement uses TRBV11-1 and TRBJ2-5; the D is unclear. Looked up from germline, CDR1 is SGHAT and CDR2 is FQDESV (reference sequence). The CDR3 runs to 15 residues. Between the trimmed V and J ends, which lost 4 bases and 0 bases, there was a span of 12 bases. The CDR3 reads CASSWDLTNQETQYF. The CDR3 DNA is TGTGCCAGCAGCTGGGATTTAACAAACCAAGAGACCCAGTACTTC.

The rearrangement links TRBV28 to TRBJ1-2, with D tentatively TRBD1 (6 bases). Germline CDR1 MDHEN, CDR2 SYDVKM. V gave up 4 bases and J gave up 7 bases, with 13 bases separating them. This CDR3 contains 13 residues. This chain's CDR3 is CASSWAGAGGYTF. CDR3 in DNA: TGTGCCAGCAGTTGGGCGGGGGCAGGTGGCTACACCTTC.

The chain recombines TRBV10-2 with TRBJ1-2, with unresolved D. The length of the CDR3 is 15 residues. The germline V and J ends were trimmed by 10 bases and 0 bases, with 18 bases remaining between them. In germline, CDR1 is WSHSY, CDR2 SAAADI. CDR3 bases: TGCGCCACCTCCTTCTCCGGGGTTACTAACTATGGCTACACCTTC. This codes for CATSFSGVTNYGYTF.

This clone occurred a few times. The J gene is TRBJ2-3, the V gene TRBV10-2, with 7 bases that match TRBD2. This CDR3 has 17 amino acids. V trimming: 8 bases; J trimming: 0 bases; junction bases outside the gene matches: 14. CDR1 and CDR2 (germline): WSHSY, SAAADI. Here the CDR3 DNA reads TGCGCCAGCTTGCCGGGACTATCAGACTATAGCACAGATACGCAGTATTTT. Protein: CASLPGLSDYSTDTQYF.

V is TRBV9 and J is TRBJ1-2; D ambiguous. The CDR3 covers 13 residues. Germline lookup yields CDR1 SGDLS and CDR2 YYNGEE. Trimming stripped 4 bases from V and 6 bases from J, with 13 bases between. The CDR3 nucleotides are TGTGCCAGCAGCCTCTCCCTTGGCAATGGCTACACCTTC. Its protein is CASSLSLGNGYTF.